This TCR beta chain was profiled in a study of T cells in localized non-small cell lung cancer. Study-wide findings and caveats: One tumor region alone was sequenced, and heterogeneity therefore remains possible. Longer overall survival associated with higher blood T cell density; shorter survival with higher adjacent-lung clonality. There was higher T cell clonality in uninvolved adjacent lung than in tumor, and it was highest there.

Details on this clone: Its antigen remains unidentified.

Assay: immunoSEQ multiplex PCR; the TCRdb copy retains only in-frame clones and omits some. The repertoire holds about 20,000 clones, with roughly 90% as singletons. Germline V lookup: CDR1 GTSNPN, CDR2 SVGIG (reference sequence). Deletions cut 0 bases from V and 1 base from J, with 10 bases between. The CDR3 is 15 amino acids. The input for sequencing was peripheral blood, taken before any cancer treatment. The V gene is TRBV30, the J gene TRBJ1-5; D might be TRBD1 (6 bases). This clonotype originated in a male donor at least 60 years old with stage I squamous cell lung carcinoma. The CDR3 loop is CAWSVQGRSNQPQHF. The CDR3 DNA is TGTGCCTGGAGTGTCCAGGGGCGGAGCAATCAGCCCCAGCATTTT.